The clone carrying this T cell receptor beta chain was observed a few times. Its antigen is undetermined. The data stem from a study of T-cell reconstitution after alpha-beta-depleted transplantation in children. Study-level findings and limits: Some patients' high day-60 TCRbeta diversity was attributed to recipient cells surviving conditioning.

The authors prepared the TCRbeta library with unique molecular identifiers. TCRdb independently ran MiXCR on the PCR reads; one entry per CDR3 protein. The sample lists around 960,000 distinct CDR3 sequences; roughly 29% were seen once. Germline CDR1 reads SGDLS; CDR2 reads YYNGEE. V dropped 0 bases and J dropped 5 bases, with 15 bases sitting between them. The CDR3 is 15 amino acids. The source is a boy in the first two years of life who had a stem cell transplant for SCID, so the T cells may come from the graft donor. This material consisted of PBMCs, mostly from graft donor cells, taken 360 days after TCRalphabeta/CD19-depleted stem cell transplant. The chain links TRBV9 to TRBJ2-7; no clear D gene. CDR3 in amino acids: CASSVGWFQDHEQYF. The DNA of the CDR3 is TGTGCCAGCAGCGTAGGATGGTTCCAAGACCACGAGCAGTACTTC.